This record covers a single TCR beta chain. Its antigen remains unidentified. The data were produced by immunoSEQ multiplex PCR, yet TCRdb's version contains in-frame clones alone and is incomplete. The data show approximately 100,000 clones, with approximately 85% seen just once and around 4% held by the top ten. The data are from a study of OX40 agonist ivuxolimab in advanced cancers. No patient had autoimmune disease or received systemic immunosuppression. General observations from the study: Normalized T-cell clonal expansion was also low in a subset of nonresponders. On average, a greater number of expanded clones characterised CD8+ T cells relative to CD4+.

Trimming removed 5 bases from V and 0 bases from J, with 10 bases in between. From germline, CDR1 is SGHVS and CDR2 FNYEAQ. The CDR3 extends over 14 amino acids. This TCR derives from an adult with an advanced solid tumor such as melanoma, head and neck, liver or kidney cancer. Here the sequenced sample was CD4+ or CD8+ T cells sorted from blood, taken in a trial of the OX40 agonist ivuxolimab. This chain links TRBV7-6 with TRBJ2-5; D gene unclear. The CDR3 coding sequence is TGTGCCAGCAGCCGATCCAGTTACCAAGAGACCCAGTACTTC. It specifies CASSRSSYQETQYF.